This T cell receptor (beta chain) was observed in a study of blood T cell repertoires in COVID-19. Here immunoSEQ multiplex PCR was the method, and the copy in TCRdb shows in-frame clones only, minus some. This sample has over 130,000 clones, with approximately 78% found just once. Trimming removed 2 bases from V and 3 bases from J, with 7 bases in between. This CDR3 has 13 amino acids. CDR1 is MDHEN and CDR2 is SYDVKM in the germline V gene. Sequenced input: peripheral blood. The rearrangement uses TRBV28 and TRBJ1-2, with TRBD1 as a possible D gene (5 bases). The clonotype comes from a woman over 75 with acute or convalescent COVID-19. CDR3 bases: TGTGCCAGCAGTTTAGGGGCTCACTATGGCTACACCTTC. This sequence encodes CASSLGAHYGYTF.